This T cell receptor beta chain stems from a study of blood T cell repertoires in COVID-19. The table came from immunoSEQ multiplex PCR; TCRdb's copy has only in-frame clones and leaves some out. The table records approximately 150,000 clones, approximately 79% of them present only once. The V segment lost 0 bases and the J segment 4 bases; nucleotides outside the gene matches: 2. Germline assignment: CDR1 SEHNR and CDR2 FQNEAQ (reference sequence). The CDR3 length is 14 residues. This TCR derives from a woman between 65 and 79 years old in a cohort exposed to, infected with or recovered from COVID-19 (not recorded which). The chain couples TRBV7-9 to TRBJ2-5; 7 positions match TRBD1. Sequencing was performed on PBMCs or T cells enriched from blood (not recorded which). Here the CDR3 reads CASSLAAGGETQYF. DNA for the CDR3: TGTGCCAGCAGCTTAGCGGCAGGGGGAGAGACCCAGTACTTC.